One and the same sample provided the 8 T cell receptor beta chains below, sequenced in a study of T-cell memory formation after mild COVID-19. TCRdb re-analysed the 5' RACE reads in MiXCR, keeping a single row per CDR3 protein. The top ten hold roughly a fifth of the sample, which has approximately 340,000 distinct CDR3 sequences, roughly 13% seen once. Sample: PBMCs or a T cell subset sorted from them (not recorded which). Receptor source: a man between 18 and 29 years old who had mild COVID-19 (a few samples of this study predate the infection). Cell type and time point are not known.

In its sample, this clonotype was seen a few times. The chain uses TRBV7-8 and TRBJ2-7; D perhaps matches TRBD2 (5 bases). Germline assignment: CDR1 SGHVS and CDR2 FQNEAQ. There are 14 residues in the CDR3. Trimming cost V 4 bases and J 6 bases, with 16 bases left between them. The CDR3 region has the DNA TGTGCCAGCAGCTCGAGTAGGGCGGAGGCCGAGCAGTACTTC. This gives the protein CASSSSRAEAEQYF.

This clonotype was picked up a small number of times. The V and J genes are TRBV6-2 or TRBV6-3 and TRBJ2-5; TRBD1 agrees at 8 bases. Germline V gives CDR1 MNHEY, CDR2 SVGEGT. This CDR3 contains 14 residues. V was pared by 5 bases and J by 2 bases, with 4 bases of the junction left unmatched. CDR3 nucleotides: TGTGCCAGCAGTACCTACAGGGGGCAAGAGACCCAGTACTTC. Translation gives CASSTYRGQETQYF.

The chain has TRBV6-5 and TRBJ2-1, with 9 bases lining up with TRBD1. The CDR3 has 15 residues. Germline assignment: CDR1 MNHEY and CDR2 SVGAGI. The V and J ends lost 6 bases and 4 bases, in that order; junction bases with no gene match: 7. The CDR3 nucleotides read TGTGCCAGCAGACGGGACAGGGACCCTTACAATGAGCAGTTCTTC. Its protein product is CASRRDRDPYNEQFF.

The rearrangement joins TRBV11-3 to TRBJ2-3, with TRBD2 as a possible D gene (5 bases). V lost 5 bases and J 5 bases, leaving 17 bases between the germline ends. CDR1 is SGHNT, CDR2 YENEEA, per germline. This CDR3 is built from 15 residues. CDR3 sequence reads: CASSTSRDPEDTQYF. The DNA for the CDR3 is TGTGCCAGCAGCACCAGCCGGGATCCAGAAGATACGCAGTATTTT. Variable domain in full (rest from reference TRBV11-3 and TRBJ2-3): EAGVVQSPRYKIIEKKQPVAFWCNPISGHNTLYWYLQNLGQGPELLIRYENEEAVDDSQLPKDRFSAERLKGVDSTLKIQPAELGDSAVYLCASSTSRDPEDTQYFGPGTRLTVL.

The J gene is TRBJ2-2, the V gene TRBV4-1; D tentatively reads TRBD1 or TRBD2 (5 bases each). V lost 0 bases and J 13 bases, leaving 24 bases between the germline ends. The CDR3 is made up of 17 amino acids. From germline, CDR1 is MGHRA and CDR2 YSYEKL. The CDR3 DNA reads TGCGCCAGCAGCCAAGATGTGCCCCCGGGACCCAACGCGGGGCTGTTTTTT. Its protein is CASSQDVPPGPNAGLFF.

The chain has TRBV20-1 and TRBJ1-3; tentatively, D is TRBD1 (5 bases). The CDR3 totals 14 residues. Germline-derived CDR1 and CDR2 are DFQATT and SNEGSKA (reference sequence). The germline V and J ends were trimmed by 5 bases and 0 bases, with 11 bases remaining between them. CDR3 sequence reads: CSALGPSSGNTIYF. The CDR3 DNA is TGCAGTGCTCTGGGACCGAGCTCTGGAAACACCATATATTTT.

V and J are TRBV11-2 and TRBJ1-2; tentatively, D is TRBD1 (5 bases). V lost 5 bases, J lost 3 bases, and 7 bases lay in between. The germline V gene has CDR1 SGHAT and CDR2 FQNNGV. The CDR3 has 12 amino acids. CDR3 loop: CASSVGDYGYTF. The CDR3 DNA reads TGTGCCAGCAGCGTGGGGGACTATGGCTACACCTTC.

CDR3 in amino acids: CASSLSPGSGTDTQYF. The CDR3 bases are TGTGCCAGCAGCCTATCGCCAGGGTCGGGCACAGATACGCAGTATTTT. The chain employs TRBV7-6 and TRBJ2-3, with a weak D call TRBD1 (5 bases). CDR1 is SGHVS and CDR2 is FNYEAQ in the germline V gene. Trimming stripped 5 bases from V and 1 base from J, with 16 bases between. The CDR3 spans 16 residues.